The 31 T cell receptor beta chains listed next were all sequenced from one sample in a study of cytomegalovirus exposure and HLA in healthy donors. Primers for the PCR totalled 60 Vbeta and 13 Jbeta. Assay used: immunoSEQ multiplex PCR; TCRdb lists only in-frame clones, some missing. The sample contains some 100,000 clones, 75% to 80% of which appear only once. Input material: PBMCs. These receptor sequences come from a woman aged 40 to 50 in good health and CMV-seropositive.

In its sample, this clone was seen once. J is TRBJ2-5 and V is TRBV27; D not resolved. V gave up 5 bases and J gave up 2 bases, with 12 bases separating them. There are 14 residues in the CDR3. Germline V gene data show CDR1 as MNHEY and CDR2 as SMNVEV (reference sequence). The DNA of the CDR3 is TGTGCCAGCAGTCGCCTTTGGCAGCAAGAGACCCAGTACTTC. Protein: CASSRLWQQETQYF.

The chain links TRBV18 to TRBJ2-7, with 9 bases that match TRBD1. CDR1 and CDR2 (germline): KGHSH, LQKENI. CDR3 length: 16 amino acids. After removal of 3 bases from V and 2 bases from J, the junction contained 8 bases not matched to a gene. The CDR3 loop is CASSPGTGKDAYEQYF. The CDR3 DNA reads TGTGCCAGCTCACCCGGGACAGGGAAGGACGCCTACGAGCAGTACTTC.

In this sample, this clone turned up once. J is TRBJ2-7 and V is TRBV30; 7 bases fit TRBD1. The CDR3 has 12 amino acids. V shed 4 bases and J 1 base; nucleotides not matched to a gene: 1. Germline V gene sequence: CDR1 GTSNPN, CDR2 SVGIG (reference sequence). CDR3 loop: CAWNRGSYEQYF. The CDR3 coding sequence is TGTGCCTGGAACAGGGGTTCCTACGAGCAGTACTTC. The entire variable domain, with the rest obtained from reference TRBV30 and TRBJ2-7, is as follows: SQTIHQWPATLVQPVGSPLSLECTVEGTSNPNLYWYRQAAGRGLQLLFYSVGIGQISSEVPQNLSASRPQDRQFILSSKKLLLSDSGFYLCAWNRGSYEQYFGPGTRLTVT.

This chain links TRBV6-1 with TRBJ2-1; 10 bases align to TRBD2. Germline lookup yields CDR1 MNHNS and CDR2 SASEGT. The length of the CDR3 is 17 residues. The trim removed 2 bases at V and 9 bases at J, leaving 13 bases unmatched. Here the CDR3 reads CASSESDRLAGKTEQFF. CDR3 DNA sequence: TGTGCCAGCAGTGAAAGTGACAGACTAGCGGGTAAAACTGAGCAGTTCTTC.

The rearrangement joins TRBV9 to TRBJ2-7, with 14 nucleotides matching TRBD2. V lost 0 bases, J lost 7 bases, and 3 bases stayed unmatched. CDR1 and CDR2 from the germline V gene are SGDLS and YYNGEE. The CDR3 is 15 residues long. The CDR3 region is CASSVEGLAGDEQYF. CDR3 nucleotides: TGTGCCAGCAGCGTAGAGGGACTAGCGGGAGATGAGCAGTACTTC.

J is TRBJ2-5 and V is TRBV18; 13 bases are shared with TRBD2. CDR1 KGHSH and CDR2 LQKENI come from the germline V gene. The CDR3 length is 15 residues. Losses at the gene ends were 6 bases for V and 5 bases for J; bases not matched to a gene: 6. The CDR3 bases are TGTGCCAGCTCCGGACTAGCGGGAGTAGGGGAGACCCAGTACTTC. Translating it yields CASSGLAGVGETQYF. Based on the CDR3 plus reference TRBV18 and TRBJ2-5, the full variable domain is NAGVMQNPRHLVRRRGQEARLRCSPMKGHSHVYWYRQLPEEGLKFMVYLQKENIIDESGMPKERFSAEFPKEGPSILRIQQVVRGDSAAYFCASSGLAGVGETQYFGPGTRLLVL.

This clone appeared a few times. For the CDR3, the DNA is TGTGCCAGCAGCACTCGAGGAGGAGATGCAACTAATGAAAAACTGTTTTTT. It translates to CASSTRGGDATNEKLFF. The gene calls are TRBV7-9 and TRBJ1-4; D unresolved. V was clipped by 5 bases and J by 0 bases, with 16 bases between them. Germline V gene sequence: CDR1 SEHNR, CDR2 FQNEAQ (reference sequence). CDR3 size: 17 residues.

The chain combines TRBV6-4 with TRBJ2-1; 9 positions match TRBD2. The CDR3 spans 20 residues. V shed 5 bases and J 7 bases; nucleotides not matched to a gene: 24. Germline lookup yields CDR1 MRHNA and CDR2 SNTAGT. The CDR3 loop is CASSSGGSGSAGGPLNEQFF. The CDR3 DNA is TGTGCCAGCAGTTCCGGGGGCTCAGGATCAGCGGGAGGCCCGTTGAATGAGCAGTTCTTC.

J is TRBJ2-7 and V is TRBV4-3, with D perhaps matching TRBD2 (5 bases). Germline V CDR1 and CDR2: LGHNA, YSLEER. The CDR3 covers 14 residues. V was trimmed by 0 bases and J by 6 bases, leaving 12 bases between them. CDR3 sequence: CASSQDPLASEQYF. In DNA form, the CDR3 reads TGCGCCAGCAGCCAAGACCCCCTAGCTTCCGAGCAGTACTTC.

The V call is TRBV19, the J call TRBJ2-7; TRBD2 agrees at 9 bases. Trimming removed 2 bases from V and 3 bases from J; junction bases left unmatched: 2. CDR3 length equals 14 residues. Per the germline V gene, CDR1 is LNHDA and CDR2 is SQIVND (reference sequence). The CDR3 coding sequence is TGTGCCAGTAGTATAAGACTAGCGGACTACGAGCAGTACTTC. It specifies CASSIRLADYEQYF.

This clone has just a few counts. The chain is built from TRBV6-6 and TRBJ2-7, with TRBD1 matching 7 bases. V was pared by 2 bases and J by 0 bases, with 7 bases of the junction left unmatched. The length of the CDR3 is 16 residues. Germline V CDR1 and CDR2: MNHNY, SVGAGI (reference sequence). In DNA, the CDR3 is TGTGCCAGCAGTTACCACACCGACAGGGTCTCCTACGAGCAGTACTTC. It codes for CASSYHTDRVSYEQYF.

CDR3 in DNA: TGTGCCAGCAGTTCGGGGGAACTAGCGTCTTATCCCTACAATGAGCAGTTCTTC. Its translation: CASSSGELASYPYNEQFF. The V and J genes are TRBV9 and TRBJ2-1, with 7 bases aligning to TRBD2. CDR3 length equals 18 residues. The V and J ends lost 5 bases and 2 bases, in that order; junction bases with no gene match: 16. The germline V gene encodes CDR1 SGDLS and CDR2 YYNGEE.

J is TRBJ2-1 and V is TRBV10-3; TRBD2 matches at 10 bases. Trimming took 3 bases from V and 4 from J; bases not matched to a gene: 6. Germline V lookup: CDR1 ENHRY, CDR2 SYGVKD. The CDR3 extends over 16 amino acids. Here the CDR3 reads CAISDASGSNYNEQFF. The DNA for the CDR3 is TGTGCCATCAGTGATGCTAGCGGGAGTAATTACAATGAGCAGTTCTTC.

The V gene is TRBV2, the J gene TRBJ1-5; D call uncertain. CDR3 length: 13 amino acids. Trimming stripped 2 bases from V and 2 bases from J, with 4 bases between. Germline CDR1 reads SNHLY; CDR2 reads FYNNEI. The CDR3 DNA reads TGTGCCAGCAGTGAATTCGGCAATCAGCCCCAGCATTTT. Protein: CASSEFGNQPQHF.

The CDR3 loop is CASSRSEGPTSEQYF. Here the CDR3 DNA reads TGTGCCAGCAGCCGTTCGGAGGGGCCCACGTCCGAGCAGTACTTC. This sequence joins TRBV4-2 and TRBJ2-7; D may be TRBD2 (6 bases). Germline values: CDR1 LGHNA, CDR2 YNFKEQ. V gave up 4 bases and J gave up 6 bases, with 19 bases separating them. The CDR3 length is 15 residues.

This chain connects TRBV21-1 to TRBJ2-1; the table's D call, TRBD1, has no DNA check behind it. TRBV21-1 counts as a pseudogene. The CDR3 has 16 amino acids. The CDR3 spells CASSKVGDRPSYGQFF. Written as DNA, the CDR3 is TGTGCCAGCAGCAAAGTTGGGGACAGGCCCTCTTACGGACAGTTCTTC.

This clone was seen ten or more times. The chain employs TRBV7-3 and TRBJ2-1, with D tentatively TRBD2 (6 bases). The V end was cut by 5 bases, the J end by 0 bases, with 11 bases between. Germline V CDR1 and CDR2: SGHTA, FQGTGA. This CDR3 contains 15 residues. CDR3 sequence reads: CASSPGTFSYNEQFF. CDR3 sequence (DNA): TGTGCCAGCAGCCCCGGGACTTTCTCCTACAATGAGCAGTTCTTC.

DNA for the CDR3: TGTGCCAGCAGCTTAGTCCCTAGCGGCCAGGACCCATTCACAGATACGCAGTATTTT. Translation gives CASSLVPSGQDPFTDTQYF. The rearrangement links TRBV7-2 to TRBJ2-3; 7 bases are shared with TRBD2. V lost 1 base to trimming and J lost 2 bases; unmatched junction nucleotides: 15. Germline assignment: CDR1 SGHTA and CDR2 FQGNSA. This CDR3 is built from 19 residues.

This clone was observed a single time. The gene calls are TRBV7-9 and TRBJ2-7, with 7 bases aligning to TRBD1. The germline V gene has CDR1 SEHNR and CDR2 FQNEAQ (reference sequence). The CDR3 extends over 19 amino acids. Unmatched junction bases numbered 19, after V lost 3 bases and J lost 2 bases. The CDR3 coding sequence is TGTGCCAGCAGCTTTTCTACACAGGGGACCGGGACGGACCCCTACGAGCAGTACTTC. It encodes CASSFSTQGTGTDPYEQYF.

This chain joins TRBV7-2 and TRBJ1-3; the D gene is possibly TRBD1 (5 bases). Trimming shortened V by 1 base and J by 2 bases, and 15 bases separated the two germline ends. This CDR3 spans 17 amino acids. CDR1 and CDR2 (germline): SGHTA, FQGNSA. CDR3 bases: TGTGCCAGCAGCTTAGACCGGGGGGTGGTTCCTGGAAACACCATATATTTT. Translated: CASSLDRGVVPGNTIYF.

The chain carries TRBV6-4 and TRBJ2-1; TRBD2 agrees at 8 bases. V shed 0 bases, J shed 3 bases, and the junction held 4 bases outside the gene matches. The CDR3 has 16 residues. CDR1 and CDR2 from the germline V gene are MRHNA and SNTAGT. The CDR3 spells CASSDSGAGGYNEQFF. The CDR3 DNA follows: TGTGCCAGCAGTGACTCAGGGGCGGGAGGCTACAATGAGCAGTTCTTC.

Remarks on this clone: A read error may produce the germline difference seen at one junction end. In the same sample, other DNA sequences code for this CDR3. The V gene is TRBV6-5, the J gene TRBJ1-4; 7 bases match TRBD1. The CDR3 spans 15 residues. Germline values: CDR1 MNHEY, CDR2 SVGAGI. CDR3 sequence (DNA): TGTGCCAGCAGGTCTACAGGGGCAACTAACGAAAAACTGTTTTTT. Protein: CASRSTGATNEKLFF.

This chain joins TRBV28 and TRBJ2-1, with TRBD2 matching 8 bases. V lost 8 bases, J lost 4 bases, and 7 bases stayed unmatched. From germline, CDR1 is MDHEN and CDR2 SYDVKM. This CDR3 is built from 14 residues. CDR3 DNA sequence: TGTGCCAGCCTAGGATTAGCGGGATACAATGAGCAGTTCTTC. Encoded protein: CASLGLAGYNEQFF.

The V gene is TRBV7-8, the J gene TRBJ2-1, with 7 bases identical to TRBD1. Germline-derived CDR1 and CDR2 are SGHVS and FQNEAQ. The CDR3 extends over 14 amino acids. V lost 4 bases, J lost 7 bases, and 7 bases stayed unmatched. CDR3 nucleotide sequence: TGTGCCAGCAGCTACAGGGGTCGGTGGAATGAGCAGTTCTTC. This gives the protein CASSYRGRWNEQFF.

The chain carries TRBV6-6 and TRBJ2-1, with a weak D call TRBD2 (6 bases). The V end lost 6 bases, the J end lost 0 bases, and 12 bases lay between the germline ends. The CDR3 loop spans 15 amino acids. Germline CDR1 MNHNY, CDR2 SVGAGI (reference sequence). CDR3 protein: CASREDGSSYNEQFF. CDR3 DNA sequence: TGTGCCAGCAGAGAAGACGGGAGCTCCTACAATGAGCAGTTCTTC.

This clone has more than one count but fewer than ten. The V call is TRBV7-3, the J call TRBJ1-1; the match to TRBD1 covers 7 bases. The germline V gene encodes CDR1 SGHTA and CDR2 FQGTGA. Trimming at V came to 5 bases and at J to 0 bases, leaving 6 bases not matched to a gene. This CDR3 comprises 15 residues. CDR3 in DNA: TGTGCCAGCAGCGACTCGACAGGGATGAACACTGAAGCTTTCTTT. Translating it yields CASSDSTGMNTEAFF.

The chain recombines TRBV7-6 with TRBJ1-5; D not certain. Germline V gene lookup returns CDR1 SGHVS and CDR2 FNYEAQ. Trimming pared 5 bases from V and 6 bases from J, leaving 11 bases between. The CDR3 length is 13 residues. CDR3 DNA: TGTGCCAGCAGCCTCGGAGGGATTCAGCCCCAGCATTTT. It codes for CASSLGGIQPQHF.

The chain combines TRBV11-3 with TRBJ2-3, with a weak D call TRBD2 (6 bases). CDR1 and CDR2 (germline): SGHNT, YENEEA. The CDR3 covers 13 residues. Trimming removed 5 bases at V and 6 bases at J, with 12 bases between. The CDR3 region is CASSQTRFDTQYF. As DNA, the CDR3 is TGTGCCAGCAGCCAGACTAGGTTCGATACGCAGTATTTT.

As concerns this clone: The conserved phenylalanine or tryptophan is not found at the CDR3 terminus, so this likely reflects a read error. Because the CDR3's place on the DNA is in doubt, the DNA is left out and the CDR3 is given as listed by TCRdb. The rearrangement uses TRBV6-4 and TRBJ2-7; the table calls TRBD1, which could not be checked here. CDR1 and CDR2 from the germline V gene are MRHNA and SNTAGT. The CDR3 contains 11 residues when both ends are counted. Here the CDR3 reads CASTQKQGAVT.

The V call is TRBV18, the J call TRBJ1-2; D not certain. Trimming stripped 2 bases from V and 4 bases from J, with 14 bases between. Germline CDR1 KGHSH, CDR2 LQKENI. The CDR3 is 15 residues long. The CDR3 DNA sequence: TGTGCCAGCTCACCAAACTCGAGGGAGAGCTATGGCTACACCTTC. This gives the protein CASSPNSRESYGYTF. The entire variable domain, with the rest obtained from reference TRBV18 and TRBJ1-2, is as follows: NAGVMQNPRHLVRRRGQEARLRCSPMKGHSHVYWYRQLPEEGLKFMVYLQKENIIDESGMPKERFSAEFPKEGPSILRIQQVVRGDSAAYFCASSPNSRESYGYTFGSGTRLTVV.

The chain joins TRBV2 to TRBJ2-1, with D tentatively TRBD2 (6 bases). Trimming cost V 2 bases and J 8 bases, with 16 bases left between them. CDR3 length: 15 amino acids. The germline gives CDR1 SNHLY, CDR2 FYNNEI. Written as DNA, the CDR3 is TGTGCCAGCAGTGAACTGGGACTGACGACGGATGAGCAGTTCTTC. It encodes CASSELGLTTDEQFF. The full variable domain, its missing parts supplied by reference TRBV2 and TRBJ2-1, is EPEVTQTPSHQVTQMGQEVILRCVPISNHLYFYWYRQILGQKVEFLVSFYNNEISEKSEIFDDQFSVERPDGSNFTLKIRSTKLEDSAMYFCASSELGLTTDEQFFGPGTRLTVL.